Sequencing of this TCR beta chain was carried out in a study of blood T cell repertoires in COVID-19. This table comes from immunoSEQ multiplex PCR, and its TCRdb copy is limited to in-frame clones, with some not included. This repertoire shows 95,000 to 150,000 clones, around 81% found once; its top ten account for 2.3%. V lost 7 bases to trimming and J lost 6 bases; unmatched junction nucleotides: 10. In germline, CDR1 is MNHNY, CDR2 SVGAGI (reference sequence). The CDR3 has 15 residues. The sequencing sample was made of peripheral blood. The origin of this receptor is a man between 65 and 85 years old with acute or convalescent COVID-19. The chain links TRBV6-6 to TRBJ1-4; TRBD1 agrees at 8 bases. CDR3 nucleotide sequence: TGTGCCAGCATCGGAATCGGGACAGGCTATGAAAAACTGTTTTTT. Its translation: CASIGIGTGYEKLFF.